A single sample gave rise to the 11 T cell receptor beta chains below, sequenced in a study of STAT5B mutations in CD4+ large granular lymphocyte leukemia. The method was immunoSEQ multiplex PCR; TCRdb's version includes in-frame clones alone and lacks a portion of them. The table includes tens of thousands of clones, around 67% detected once. Material: CD4+ T cells from blood buffy coats. Every receptor here comes from a human donor in good health.

The rearrangement links TRBV13 to TRBJ1-3; D not certain. Looked up from germline, CDR1 is PRHDT and CDR2 is FYEKMQ (reference sequence). V was clipped by 5 bases and J by 4 bases, with 9 bases between them. The CDR3 is 13 amino acids. Written as DNA, the CDR3 is TGTGCCAGCAGCACAAGGACCGGAAACACCATATATTTT. Translated, it gives CASSTRTGNTIYF.

This rearrangement joins TRBV5-1 to TRBJ2-5; 8 bases are a match to TRBD1. CDR1 and CDR2 (germline): SGHRS, YFSETQ. The CDR3 has 14 amino acids. J was trimmed by 5 bases and V by 3 bases; bases with no gene match: 6. The CDR3 nucleotides are TGCGCCAGCAGCTCGCGGACAGGGCGGGAGACCCAGTACTTC. Its translation is CASSSRTGRETQYF.

This clone was seen only once. The genes are TRBV5-6 and TRBJ2-2; D is ambiguous. The CDR3 is 11 residues long. Germline V gene data show CDR1 as SGHDT and CDR2 as YYEEEE. V was clipped by 7 bases and J by 6 bases, with 7 bases between them. The CDR3 loop is CASSLAGELFF. DNA of the CDR3: TGTGCCAGCTCCCTCGCCGGGGAGCTGTTTTTT.

The chain recombines TRBV7-9 with TRBJ2-2; 10 nucleotides align to TRBD1. CDR3 length equals 15 residues. Germline assignment: CDR1 SEHNR and CDR2 FQNEAQ (reference sequence). The trim removed 5 bases at V and 4 bases at J, leaving 4 bases unmatched. The CDR3 spells CASSAGTGVTGELFF. DNA of the CDR3: TGTGCCAGCAGCGCCGGGACAGGGGTCACCGGGGAGCTGTTTTTT.

This chain's CDR3 is CASSPWGAPGYEQYF. The DNA for the CDR3 is TGTGCCAGCAGTCCCTGGGGAGCCCCGGGCTACGAGCAGTACTTC. V is TRBV27 and J is TRBJ2-7; possibly TRBD2 for D (5 bases). This CDR3 region has 15 residues. CDR1 is MNHEY, CDR2 SMNVEV, per germline (reference sequence). V lost 5 bases and J 3 bases, leaving 17 bases between the germline ends.

This clone was seen only once. This rearrangement joins TRBV9 to TRBJ1-2; D gene ambiguous. The CDR3 totals 16 residues. Trimming stripped 0 bases from V and 2 bases from J, with 14 bases between. The V gene's germline CDR1 is SGDLS and CDR2 YYNGEE. The CDR3 loop is CASSVVLVSDNYGYTF. The CDR3 DNA reads TGTGCCAGCAGCGTAGTATTGGTATCAGACAACTATGGCTACACCTTC.

The genes are TRBV5-1 and TRBJ2-5; D is unclear. This CDR3 region has 13 residues. Trimming cost V 7 bases and J 2 bases, with 12 bases left between them. CDR1 and CDR2 from the germline V gene are SGHRS and YFSETQ. DNA of the CDR3: TGCGCCAGCCAGTCAGGCATGCAAGAGACCCAGTACTTC. Protein product: CASQSGMQETQYF.

This clone was seen just once. The chain carries TRBV29-1 and TRBJ1-1; maybe TRBD1 (5 bases). Deletions cut 4 bases from V and 0 bases from J, with 9 bases between. This CDR3 is 13 amino acids long. Looked up from germline, CDR1 is SQVTM and CDR2 is ANQGSEA. CDR3 nucleotides: TGCAGCGTTGTTGCACAGGTGAACACTGAAGCTTTCTTT. This translates into CSVVAQVNTEAFF.

This clone has only a few counts. In DNA, the CDR3 is TGTGCCAGCAGCCCCGCCAGGGACAGGGTGGGATCACCCCTCCACTTT. Amino acid sequence: CASSPARDRVGSPLHF. V gene TRBV7-8 combines with J gene TRBJ1-6, with 9 bases matching TRBD1. The CDR3 has 16 amino acids. Germline CDR1 SGHVS, CDR2 FQNEAQ. V shed 5 bases, J shed 10 bases, and the junction held 12 bases outside the gene matches.

This clone was detected a few times. This rearrangement joins TRBV19 to TRBJ1-1, with unresolved D. The CDR3 consists of 16 residues. Germline V gives CDR1 LNHDA, CDR2 SQIVND (reference sequence). The V and J ends lost 5 bases and 0 bases respectively, with 16 bases between them. The CDR3 protein is CASSAWRRTMNTEAFF. As DNA, the CDR3 is TGTGCCAGTAGTGCCTGGAGGCGGACCATGAACACTGAAGCTTTCTTT.

This rearrangement joins TRBV6-5 to TRBJ2-1, with 7 nucleotides matching TRBD1. Germline-derived CDR1 and CDR2 are MNHEY and SVGAGI. V lost 5 bases and J lost 15; bases outside the gene matches: 13. The CDR3 totals 13 residues. CDR3 sequence (DNA): TGTGCCAGCAGTGGGACAGCCGTTGGAAGTACGTTCTTC. It encodes CASSGTAVGSTFF.